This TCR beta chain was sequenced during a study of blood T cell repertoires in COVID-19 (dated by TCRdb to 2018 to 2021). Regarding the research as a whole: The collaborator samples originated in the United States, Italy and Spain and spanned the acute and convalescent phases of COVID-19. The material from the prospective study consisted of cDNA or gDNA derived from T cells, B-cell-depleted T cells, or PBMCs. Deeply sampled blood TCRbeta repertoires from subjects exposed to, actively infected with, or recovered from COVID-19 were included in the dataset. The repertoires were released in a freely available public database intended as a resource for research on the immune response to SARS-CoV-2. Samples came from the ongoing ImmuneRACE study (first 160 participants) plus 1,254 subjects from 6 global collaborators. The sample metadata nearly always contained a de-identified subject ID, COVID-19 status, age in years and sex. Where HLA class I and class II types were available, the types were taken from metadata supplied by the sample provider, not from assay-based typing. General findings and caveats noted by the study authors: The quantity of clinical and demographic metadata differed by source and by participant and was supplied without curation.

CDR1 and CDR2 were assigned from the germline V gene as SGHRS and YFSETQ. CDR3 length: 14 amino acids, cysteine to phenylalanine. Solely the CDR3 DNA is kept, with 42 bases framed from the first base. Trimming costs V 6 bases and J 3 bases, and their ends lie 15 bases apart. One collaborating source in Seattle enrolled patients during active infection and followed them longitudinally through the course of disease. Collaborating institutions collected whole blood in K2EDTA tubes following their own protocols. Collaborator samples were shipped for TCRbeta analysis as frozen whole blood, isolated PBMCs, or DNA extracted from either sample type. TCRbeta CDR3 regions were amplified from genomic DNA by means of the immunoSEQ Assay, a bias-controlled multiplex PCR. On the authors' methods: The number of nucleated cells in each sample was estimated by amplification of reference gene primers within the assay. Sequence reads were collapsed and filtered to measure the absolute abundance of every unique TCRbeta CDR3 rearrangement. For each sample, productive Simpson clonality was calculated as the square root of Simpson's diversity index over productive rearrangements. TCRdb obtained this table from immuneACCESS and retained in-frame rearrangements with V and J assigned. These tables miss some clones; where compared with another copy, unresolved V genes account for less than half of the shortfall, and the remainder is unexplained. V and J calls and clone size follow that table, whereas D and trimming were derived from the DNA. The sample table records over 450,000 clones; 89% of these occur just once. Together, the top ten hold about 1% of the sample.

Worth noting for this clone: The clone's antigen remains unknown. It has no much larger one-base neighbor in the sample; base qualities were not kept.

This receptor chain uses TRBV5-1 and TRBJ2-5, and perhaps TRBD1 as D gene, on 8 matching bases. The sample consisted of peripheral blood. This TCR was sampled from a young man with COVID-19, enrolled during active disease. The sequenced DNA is TGCGCCAGCACCTTACAGGGGGGGGAAGAGACCCAGTACTTC. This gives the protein CASTLQGGEETQYF.